Below, one T cell receptor beta chain is given with its context. Only in-frame clones appear in the TCRdb table, and some are missing; sequencing was by immunoSEQ multiplex PCR. In the table there are fewer than 700,000 clones, approximately 88% of which are singletons. This record belongs to a study of shared T cell receptors in the human thymus. There are 21 residues in the CDR3. The germline CDR1 and CDR2 sequences are LGHNA and YSLEER. V lost 0 bases to trimming and J lost 0 bases; unmatched junction nucleotides: 16. The same sample was also studied in work on human thymus T cells.

The source is a boy under two years old with a congenital heart defect. This sequence joins TRBV4-3 and TRBJ2-1, with 8 positions matching TRBD2. Sequencing used thymocytes. The CDR3 here is CASSQEGWLAGLHGSYNEQFF. CDR3 DNA: TGCGCCAGCAGCCAAGAAGGATGGCTAGCGGGCCTCCACGGCTCCTACAATGAGCAGTTCTTC.